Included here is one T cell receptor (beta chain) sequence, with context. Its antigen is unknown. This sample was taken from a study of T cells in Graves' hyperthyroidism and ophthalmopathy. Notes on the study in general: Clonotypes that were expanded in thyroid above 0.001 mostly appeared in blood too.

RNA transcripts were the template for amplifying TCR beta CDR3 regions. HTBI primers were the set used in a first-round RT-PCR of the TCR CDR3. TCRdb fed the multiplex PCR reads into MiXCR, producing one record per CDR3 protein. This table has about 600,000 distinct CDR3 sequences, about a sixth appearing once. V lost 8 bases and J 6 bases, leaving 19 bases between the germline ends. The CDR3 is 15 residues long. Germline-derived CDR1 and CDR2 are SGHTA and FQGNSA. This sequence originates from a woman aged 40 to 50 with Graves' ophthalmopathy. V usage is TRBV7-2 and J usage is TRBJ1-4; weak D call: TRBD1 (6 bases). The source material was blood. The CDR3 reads CASGKTGTSHEKLFF. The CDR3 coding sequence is TGTGCCAGCGGCAAAACCGGGACAAGTCATGAAAAACTGTTTTTT.